These 29 T cell receptor beta chains came from one sample sequenced in a study of OX40 agonist ivuxolimab in advanced cancers. Measured with immunoSEQ multiplex PCR; TCRdb has only the in-frame clones, and not every one. The table has around 73,000 clones, 80% to 90% seen once. This specimen was CD4+ or CD8+ T cells sorted from blood, taken in a trial of the OX40 agonist ivuxolimab. Every receptor here comes from an adult with an advanced solid tumor such as melanoma, head and neck, liver or kidney cancer.

In regard to this clone: The junction does not match germline at one end; this may be a read error. The chain joins TRBV7-8 to TRBJ2-7, with 12 bases that match TRBD2. CDR1 and CDR2 from the germline V gene are SGHVS and FQNEAQ. The CDR3 spans 14 residues. The CDR3 DNA is TGTGCCGGCAGCTCACTAGCGGGAGGCTATGAGCAGTACTTC. This sequence encodes CAGSSLAGGYEQYF.

V is TRBV6-5 and J is TRBJ2-7; 7 bases agree with TRBD1. J lost 5 bases, V lost 6 bases, and 7 bases had no gene match. Germline V lookup: CDR1 MNHEY, CDR2 SVGAGI. CDR3 size: 13 residues. This CDR3 reads CASSSDRAHEQYF. The CDR3 nucleotides are TGTGCCAGCAGCAGCGACAGGGCCCACGAGCAGTACTTC.

The rearrangement links TRBV30 to TRBJ2-3; unclear D gene. This CDR3 contains 11 residues. Germline CDR1 GTSNPN, CDR2 SVGIG (reference sequence). Trimming took off 0 bases at V and 6 bases at J, with 4 bases between the two ends. The CDR3 nucleotides are TGTGCCTGGAGTGTACGGGATACGCAGTATTTT. It translates to CAWSVRDTQYF. The complete variable domain, with remaining parts taken from reference TRBV30 and TRBJ2-3, reads SQTIHQWPATLVQPVGSPLSLECTVEGTSNPNLYWYRQAAGRGLQLLFYSVGIGQISSEVPQNLSASRPQDRQFILSSKKLLLSDSGFYLCAWSVRDTQYFGPGTRLTVL.

This clone has just a few counts. The chain joins TRBV11-2 to TRBJ2-7; the match to TRBD1 covers 9 bases. CDR1 is SGHAT, CDR2 FQNNGV, per germline. J was trimmed by 4 bases and V by 6 bases; bases with no gene match: 7. The CDR3 runs to 14 residues. The CDR3 spells CASRVTGGRYEQYF. In nucleotides, the CDR3 is TGTGCCAGCAGGGTAACAGGGGGCCGTTACGAGCAGTACTTC.

The chain uses TRBV4-1 and TRBJ1-5; 7 bases map to TRBD1. The CDR3 is made up of 18 amino acids. CDR1 MGHRA and CDR2 YSYEKL come from the germline V gene. Trimming took 0 bases from V and 2 from J; bases not matched to a gene: 10. Here the CDR3 reads CASSQDATGSERNQPQHF. The CDR3, as DNA: TGCGCCAGCAGCCAAGACGCGACAGGGTCTGAGCGCAATCAGCCCCAGCATTTT.

The V and J genes are TRBV7-2 and TRBJ1-5; D unclear. Germline lookup yields CDR1 SGHTA and CDR2 FQGNSA. The CDR3 spans 15 residues. The V gene lost 0 bases and the J gene lost 0 bases, with 6 bases spanning the gap. CDR3 loop: CASSLAVNSNQPQHF. DNA for the CDR3: TGTGCCAGCAGCTTAGCGGTCAATAGCAATCAGCCCCAGCATTTT.

The chain has TRBV9 and TRBJ1-4; TRBD1 matches 8 bases. Losses at the gene ends were 0 bases for V and 5 bases for J; bases not matched to a gene: 3. There are 15 residues in the CDR3. Germline lookup yields CDR1 SGDLS and CDR2 YYNGEE. CDR3 loop: CASSVGAGGNEKLFF. As DNA, the CDR3 is TGTGCCAGCAGCGTAGGGGCAGGGGGCAATGAAAAACTGTTTTTT.

This clone was picked up one time. The CDR3 DNA is TGTGCCAGCAGCAAGCAGGGTTGGGGGAACACTGAAGCTTTCTTT. Translation: CASSKQGWGNTEAFF. The genes are TRBV6-5 and TRBJ1-1; D is perhaps TRBD1 (5 bases). V lost 6 bases and J 1 base, leaving 15 bases between the germline ends. The CDR3 consists of 15 residues. Looked up from germline, CDR1 is MNHEY and CDR2 is SVGAGI.

V gene TRBV5-1 combines with J gene TRBJ2-1, with 9 bases fitting TRBD1. Germline loops: CDR1 SGHRS, CDR2 YFSETQ. CDR3 length equals 12 residues. After removal of 6 bases from V and 8 bases from J, the junction contained 3 bases not matched to a gene. The CDR3 loop reads CASTRDRDEQFF. The CDR3 nucleotides are TGCGCCAGCACGCGGGACAGGGATGAGCAGTTCTTC.

Turning to this clone: One end of the junction varies from germline; a read error may be responsible. CDR3 sequence reads: CASSLAAGSYNEQFF. CDR3 nucleotide sequence: TGTGCTAGCAGCTTAGCGGCGGGGTCCTACAATGAGCAGTTCTTC. V and J are TRBV7-7 and TRBJ2-1; D may be TRBD2 (6 bases). The CDR3 consists of 15 residues. Germline CDR1 and CDR2: SSHAT and FNYEAQ (reference sequence).

V gene TRBV9 combines with J gene TRBJ1-2; TRBD1 might be the D (5 bases). V was pared by 5 bases and J by 0 bases, with 20 bases between. Germline CDR1 is SGDLS and CDR2 is YYNGEE. The CDR3 covers 17 residues. CDR3 residues: CASSALGTAFSNYGYTF. The CDR3 bases are TGTGCCAGCAGTGCCCTGGGGACGGCGTTTTCTAACTATGGCTACACCTTC.

This sequence joins TRBV5-4 and TRBJ2-1; the match to TRBD2 covers 12 bases. The CDR3 has 14 residues. V was clipped by 3 bases and J by 7 bases; unmatched bases: 2. Germline values: CDR1 SGHNT, CDR2 YYREEE (reference sequence). The CDR3 DNA reads TGTGCCAGCAGCTGGACTAGCGGGGAAAATGAGCAGTTCTTC. It yields the protein CASSWTSGENEQFF.

This sequence joins TRBV5-8 and TRBJ2-3, with 9 bases identical to TRBD1. V shed 1 base, J shed 5 bases, and the junction held 11 bases outside the gene matches. The CDR3 has 17 residues. Germline loops: CDR1 SGHTS, CDR2 YDEGEE. This chain's CDR3 is CASSLFVRDRDRDTQYF. DNA of the CDR3: TGTGCCAGCAGCTTGTTCGTGAGGGACAGGGACAGAGATACGCAGTATTTT.

The gene calls are TRBV19 and TRBJ2-1; D perhaps matches TRBD2 (7 bases). The CDR3 runs to 18 residues. Trimming cost V 2 bases and J 2 bases, with 19 bases left between them. Germline V CDR1 and CDR2: LNHDA, SQIVND (reference sequence). CDR3 sequence reads: CASSIFGGLRLTYNEQFF. CDR3 in DNA: TGTGCCAGTAGTATATTCGGGGGGCTGAGGCTAACCTACAATGAGCAGTTCTTC.

The V and J genes are TRBV5-4 and TRBJ2-1; TRBD2 agrees at 10 bases. This CDR3 has 17 amino acids. V lost 9 bases to trimming and J lost 10 bases; unmatched junction nucleotides: 22. Per germline, CDR1 SGHNT and CDR2 YYREEE (reference sequence). CDR3 DNA sequence: TGTGCCAACCTCAGTTTCCGACTAGCGGGCGTCCCTGAGGAGCAGTTCTTC. Its protein product is CANLSFRLAGVPEEQFF.

The chain uses TRBV11-3 and TRBJ1-2; unclear D gene. Germline values: CDR1 SGHNT, CDR2 YENEEA. V shed 1 base and J shed 4 bases, with 13 bases lying between them. CDR3 length: 15 residues. The CDR3 loop reads CASSLGSVFGYGYTF. As DNA, the CDR3 is TGTGCCAGCAGCTTAGGTTCCGTCTTCGGCTATGGCTACACCTTC.

The CDR3 loop reads CASSLGGTGAGNTIYF. The DNA of the CDR3 is TGTGCCAGCAGCTTAGGCGGGACAGGGGCTGGAAACACCATATATTTT. The chain has TRBV7-9 and TRBJ1-3, with 10 positions matching TRBD1. J was trimmed by 2 bases and V by 1 base; bases with no gene match: 2. CDR3 length: 16 residues. Germline V gene sequence: CDR1 SEHNR, CDR2 FQNEAQ (reference sequence).

This chain uses TRBV29-1 with TRBJ1-2; D ambiguous. The length of the CDR3 is 12 residues. CDR1 is SQVTM and CDR2 is ANQGSEA in the germline V gene. V was clipped by 4 bases and J by 8 bases, with 14 bases between them. This CDR3 reads CSVVPWPSGYTF. In nucleotides, the CDR3 is TGCAGCGTTGTCCCCTGGCCAAGCGGCTACACCTTC.

This clone was seen a single time. This chain connects TRBV28 to TRBJ1-3; D gene unclear. The CDR3 consists of 14 residues. V shed 3 bases and J shed 3 bases, with 9 bases lying between them. The V gene's germline CDR1 is MDHEN and CDR2 SYDVKM. This CDR3 is CASSLRRIGNTIYF. CDR3 in DNA: TGTGCCAGCAGTTTGAGGAGGATTGGAAACACCATATATTTT. The full variable domain, its missing parts supplied by reference TRBV28 and TRBJ1-3, is DVKVTQSSRYLVKRTGEKVFLECVQDMDHENMFWYRQDPGLGLRLIYFSYDVKMKEKGDIPEGYSVSREKKERFSLILESASTNQTSMYLCASSLRRIGNTIYFGEGSWLTVV.

The chain carries TRBV6-1 and TRBJ2-7, with 16 bases lining up with TRBD2. Germline V CDR1 and CDR2: MNHNS, SASEGT. Unmatched junction bases numbered 10, after V lost 2 bases and J lost 0 bases. The CDR3 totals 20 residues. CDR3 DNA sequence: TGTGCCAGCAGTGAAATGGCTTGGGGACTAGCGGGAGGGCGCTCCTACGAGCAGTACTTC. Protein product: CASSEMAWGLAGGRSYEQYF.

This clone was seen just once. The rearrangement joins TRBV5-4 to TRBJ2-6; D is unresolved. Germline assignment: CDR1 SGHNT and CDR2 YYREEE (reference sequence). This CDR3 spans 16 amino acids. Between the trimmed V and J ends, which lost 3 bases and 0 bases, there was a span of 10 bases. The CDR3 bases are TGTGCCAGCAGCTCCCCTTTTAGCTCTGGGGCCAACGTCCTGACTTTC. This codes for CASSSPFSSGANVLTF. The variable domain in full, completed from reference TRBV5-4 and TRBJ2-6, reads ETGVTQSPTHLIKTRGQQVTLRCSSQSGHNTVSWYQQALGQGPQFIFQYYREEENGRGNFPPRFSGLQFPNYSSELNVNALELDDSALYLCASSSPFSSGANVLTFGAGSRLTVL.

The chain uses TRBV2 and TRBJ1-6, with D hard to call. The germline CDR1 and CDR2 sequences are SNHLY and FYNNEI. The CDR3 runs to 13 residues. V shed 1 base and J shed 7 bases, with 5 bases lying between them. CDR3 coding DNA: TGTGCCAGCAGTGAAGTCGGGAATTCACCCCTCCACTTT. Translated, it gives CASSEVGNSPLHF. Full variable domain (outside the CDR3, taken from reference TRBV2 and TRBJ1-6): EPEVTQTPSHQVTQMGQEVILRCVPISNHLYFYWYRQILGQKVEFLVSFYNNEISEKSEIFDDQFSVERPDGSNFTLKIRSTKLEDSAMYFCASSEVGNSPLHFGNGTRLTVT.

The gene calls are TRBV7-2 and TRBJ2-7, with a weak D call TRBD2 (6 bases). This CDR3 spans 13 amino acids. V was clipped by 3 bases and J by 7 bases, with 13 bases between them. CDR1 SGHTA and CDR2 FQGNSA come from the germline V gene. The CDR3 region has the DNA TGTGCCAGCAGCTTCAACCGGGGAGGTGAGCAGTACTTC. It yields the protein CASSFNRGGEQYF.

CDR3 region: CASSGAGSTTNEKLFF. The CDR3 nucleotides read TGTGCCAGCAGCGGGGCAGGAAGCACAACTAATGAAAAACTGTTTTTT. The chain recombines TRBV9 with TRBJ1-4; no clear D gene. There are 16 residues in the CDR3. Germline loops: CDR1 SGDLS, CDR2 YYNGEE. Trimming stripped 3 bases from V and 0 bases from J, with 12 bases between.

The J gene is TRBJ1-2, the V gene TRBV7-3; D is possibly TRBD1 (5 bases). V lost 0 bases and J 6 bases, leaving 14 bases between the germline ends. CDR3 length: 15 amino acids. Per the germline V gene, CDR1 is SGHTA and CDR2 is FQGTGA. CDR3 DNA sequence: TGTGCCAGCAGCTTAACGTATGGGGGAGTCGATGGCTACACCTTC. Amino acids: CASSLTYGGVDGYTF.

The rearrangement links TRBV6-1 to TRBJ2-7; 8 bases are a match to TRBD1. This CDR3 is built from 15 residues. With 5 bases clipped from V and 3 bases from J, the junction kept 9 bases outside the gene matches. CDR1 MNHNS and CDR2 SASEGT come from the germline V gene. As DNA, the CDR3 is TGTGCCAGCAGTCAAACAGGGACAGGCGGCTACGAGCAGTACTTC. This codes for CASSQTGTGGYEQYF.

This chain uses TRBV27 with TRBJ2-7; 7 positions match TRBD2. J gave up 2 bases and V 6 bases, and 7 bases lay outside the gene matches. The germline V gene encodes CDR1 MNHEY and CDR2 SMNVEV (reference sequence). The CDR3 loop spans 14 amino acids. The CDR3 region is CASRGGQATYEQYF. The CDR3 DNA reads as TGTGCCAGCAGGGGAGGGCAGGCGACCTACGAGCAGTACTTC.

The chain recombines TRBV13 with TRBJ2-2; no clear D gene. CDR1 and CDR2 (germline): PRHDT, FYEKMQ (reference sequence). This CDR3 spans 15 amino acids. Trimming cost V 5 bases and J 1 base, with 11 bases left between them. The CDR3 coding sequence is TGTGCCAGCAGCCGAATTCGACTGAACACCGGGGAGCTGTTTTTT. Residues: CASSRIRLNTGELFF.

This clone was counted a single time. The rearrangement joins TRBV7-2 to TRBJ2-5, with TRBD2 as a possible D gene (6 bases). The germline V gene has CDR1 SGHTA and CDR2 FQGNSA. The CDR3 has 12 amino acids. Trimming left V 10 bases short and J 7 bases short, with 16 bases between. This CDR3 reads CATGESPGTQYF. The DNA of the CDR3 is TGTGCCACGGGGGAATCTCCAGGGACCCAGTACTTC.